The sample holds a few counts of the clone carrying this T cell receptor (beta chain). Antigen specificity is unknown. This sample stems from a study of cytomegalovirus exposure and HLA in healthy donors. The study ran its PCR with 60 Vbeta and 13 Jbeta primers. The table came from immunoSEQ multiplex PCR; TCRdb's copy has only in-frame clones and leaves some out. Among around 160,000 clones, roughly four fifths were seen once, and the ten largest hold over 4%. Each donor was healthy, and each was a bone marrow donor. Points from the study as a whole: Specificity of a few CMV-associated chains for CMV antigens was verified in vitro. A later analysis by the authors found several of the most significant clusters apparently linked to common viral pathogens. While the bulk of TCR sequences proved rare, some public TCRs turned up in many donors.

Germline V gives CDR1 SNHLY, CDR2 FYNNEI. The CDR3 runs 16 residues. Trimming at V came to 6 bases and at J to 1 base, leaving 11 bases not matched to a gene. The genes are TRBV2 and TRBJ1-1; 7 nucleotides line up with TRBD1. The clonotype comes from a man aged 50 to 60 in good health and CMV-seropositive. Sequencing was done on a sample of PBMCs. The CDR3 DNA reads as TGTGCCAGCAGCGAGGAGGCAGGGGGTTCGAACACTGAAGCTTTCTTT. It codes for CASSEEAGGSNTEAFF.